The sequence of this T cell receptor beta chain was determined in a study of blood T cell repertoires in COVID-19 (dated by TCRdb to about 2020). For context, the study as a whole: Collaborator samples came from the United States, Italy and Spain and covered acute and convalescent phases of COVID-19. The prospective study material was composed of cDNA or gDNA derived from T cells, B-cell-depleted T cells, or PBMCs. Subjects who had been exposed to COVID-19, were actively infected with it, or had recovered from it provided the deeply sampled blood TCRbeta repertoires that made up the dataset. The repertoires were made available in a free public database intended to serve as a resource for research on the immune response to SARS-CoV-2. The samples were drawn from two sources: the first 160 participants of the ongoing ImmuneRACE study, and 950 to 1,500 subjects contributed by 6 global collaborators. Sample metadata almost always included a de-identified subject ID, COVID-19 status, age in years and sex. HLA class I and class II types, where available, came from metadata supplied by the sample provider rather than from assay-based typing. General study outcomes and caveats: How much clinical and demographic metadata was included differed by source and by participant, and the metadata was provided uncurated.

TCRbeta CDR3 regions were amplified from genomic DNA using the immunoSEQ Assay, a bias-controlled multiplex PCR. Under the source paper's analysis protocol: The number of nucleated cells in each sample was estimated by amplification of reference gene primers within the assay. To quantify the absolute abundance of each unique TCRbeta CDR3 rearrangement, sequence reads were collapsed and filtered. For each sample, productive Simpson clonality was calculated as the square root of Simpson's diversity index over productive rearrangements. This is the immuneACCESS table as TCRdb keeps it, with only in-frame sequences that have V and J called. A part of the clones is gone; compared with another copy, unresolved V genes explain less than half, and the rest is unexplained. V and J calls and clone size are given by that table; D and trimming were obtained from the DNA. The sample profile shows roughly 150,000 clones; approximately 81% of them were found once. Around 8% of the sample is held by the ten biggest clonotypes.

At one collaborating source in Seattle, patients were enrolled during active infection and were followed longitudinally through the course of disease. Each collaborating institution followed its own protocols to collect whole blood in K2EDTA tubes. For TCRbeta analysis, collaborators shipped samples as frozen whole blood, isolated PBMCs, or DNA extracted from either of those sample types. Its CDR3 holds 17 amino acids, cysteine through phenylalanine. Only the CDR3 part of the read is kept: 51 bases, read in frame from the first base. V trim: 4 bases; J trim: 4 bases; unmatched bases: 12. CDR1 MGHDK and CDR2 SYGVNS are derived from the germline V gene. In the case of this clone: Its antigen specificity is not known. The record has no base qualities; no much larger clone is one base away.

The sequence came from a woman aged 55-70 years with COVID-19, enrolled during active disease. Sequencing was done on a sample of peripheral blood. The rearranged chain carries TRBV25-1 and TRBJ2-3; TRBD2 agrees with 9 junctional bases. The DNA reads as follows: TGTGCCAGCAGTGGATCCCTCGGAGCGGGGGGTCCAGATACGCAGTATTTT. This codes for CASSGSLGAGGPDTQYF.